The present entry profiles one T cell receptor beta chain with its context. The antigen it binds to is not known. Base-call qualities are not available, and no considerably larger clone is one nucleotide away. The germline V gene gives CDR1 as SNHLY and CDR2 as FYNNEI. V and J lose 0 bases and 5 bases, and a span of 11 bases separates them. The CDR3 starts with the cysteine, ends with the phenylalanine, and has 14 residues. The entry retains the CDR3 DNA only, 42 bases that are in frame from base 1. CD8 naive samples consisted of CD45RO-negative cells that were positively selected for CCR7, yielding a CD45RA+CCR7+ population without TemRA cells. Donors were healthy HIV-negative adults with no recently reported acute infections or vaccinations. All donors were Caucasian adults living in Nashville, Tennessee, USA. After blood collection by leukapheresis, PBMCs were isolated using Ficoll-Histopaque density gradient centrifugation and then cryopreserved in the vapor phase of liquid nitrogen. Analytical flow cytometry was used to check the purity and quantity of every magnetically sorted T cell population. From each sorted fraction, genomic DNA was isolated and quantified by UV absorbance on a Nanodrop 2000c.

Using the deep immunoSEQ assay, multiplex PCR amplified TCR CDR3 regions from genomic DNA. Extracted genomic DNA from each cell subset was distributed evenly across all wells of several immunoSEQ 96-well plates, and each plate was treated as a replicate. For sorted subsets, around 200 ng genomic DNA, equal to approximately 30,000 T cell genomes, was loaded into each replicate PCR. Purified libraries were quantified with a Qubit 3.0 fluorometer, sized on a Bioanalyzer 2100, and re-quantified with the KAPA Library Quantification kit. Each immunoSEQ 96-well plate was sequenced on its own single-read 150-cycle Illumina NextSeq 550 flow cell. Concerning the study's data processing: The immunoSEQ output contained only junctional sequences without quality scores, so filtering could not match that applied to full-length reads. Sequences were annotated with PyIR, a Python wrapper for IgBLAST v1.9, using IMGT germline references to assign V/J genes and CDR3. Reads were removed for weak V/J assignments (E-value above 1e-6), missing CDR3, stop codons, out-of-frame junctions, or ambiguous translated residues. V3J clonotypes were defined by identical inferred V gene, J gene, and CDR3 amino acid sequence. Percentage overlap between repertoires was calculated by dividing the number of shared unique clonotypes by the size of the smaller repertoire. RTK rarefaction, the Chao1 estimator, and Recon v2.1 estimates of unobserved clonotypes were used to assess repertoire richness. OLGA was used to compute generation probabilities for all TCRbeta clonotypes that the gDNA method yielded from a handful of donors. The table was pulled from immuneACCESS by TCRdb, which kept in-frame rearrangements only. Such tables lose some clones; where checked, under half of the loss comes from unresolved V genes, and the rest has no known cause. V and J calls and clone size come straight from that table; D and trimming were deduced from the DNA. The sample profile shows about 2 million clones; about 94% of them were found once. The ten largest clones add up to roughly 1% of the sample.

The data were taken from a study of shared clonotypes between healthy human individuals (TCRdb year 2020). For the study in its entirety: A few men and a couple of women, aged 18 to 49 years, made up the cohort. Per donor, three plates each were used for CD4 naive and CD4 memory, two for CD8 naive, and one for CD8 memory. Blood TCR repertoires of about 5 healthy adults were deeply sequenced to estimate repertoire size and the extent of clonotype sharing between individuals. To increase sequencing depth and limit assay-specific biases, TCR repertoire library preparation and sequencing were carried out by different laboratories using diverse techniques. Per donor, leukapheresis produced somewhere between about 0.85 and 9.5 billion PBMCs.

Overall study results and their limits: Around 5.4% of naive CD4, around 4% of naive CD8, approximately 2.2% of memory CD4, and over 0.35% of memory CD8 clonotypes were shared across a few donors. Higher generation probabilities were observed for clonotypes shared by all four sorted-subset donors than for non-shared clonotypes. Sampling was restricted to blood, and TCR repertoires in tissue are likely to differ from TCR repertoires in blood. Larger estimated clonotype richness was generally found for naive subsets than for memory subsets. Rarefaction of sorted-subset datasets indicated incomplete sequencing despite the large sequencing depth. Because the study included a small number of donors, the genetic and exposure-history diversity represented was limited. Pairwise subsampling led to the expectation that sequencing depth would affect the degree of clonotype sharing among donors.

This TCR was sampled from a man between 18 and 29 years old in good health. The chain is assembled from TRBV2 and TRBJ2-7; the D region possibly corresponds to TRBD1 (6 bases align). The sample comprised naive CD8+ T cells sorted from blood. The cell subset or site label corresponds to: CD45RA+CCR7+. The base sequence is TGTGCCAGCAGTGAAGCCCCCAGGGGCGACGAGCAGTACTTC. It translates to CASSEAPRGDEQYF. Reference TRBV2 and TRBJ2-7 proteins supply the regions before and after the CDR3; the full variable domain is: EPEVTQTPSHQVTQMGQEVILRCVPISNHLYFYWYRQILGQKVEFLVSFYNNEISEKSEIFDDQFSVERPDGSNFTLKIRSTKLEDSAMYFCASSEAPRGDEQYFGPGTRLTVT.